Each of the 5 T cell receptor beta chains below was sequenced from the same sample in a study of stem cell transplantation in POMP-related autoinflammatory disease. Sequencing was performed with immunoSEQ multiplex PCR; in TCRdb, only in-frame clones are kept and a portion is missing. The sample lists tens of thousands of clones, approximately 91% occurring once. Sequenced here: CD4+ T cells from PBMCs, sampled after stem cell transplantation. Source of these receptors: a human patient with POMP-related autoinflammation and immune dysregulation (PRAID). Some T cells may be transferred from the graft donor.

The rearrangement uses TRBV24-1 and TRBJ2-1; D perhaps matches TRBD1 (5 bases). From germline, CDR1 is KGHDR and CDR2 SFDVKD. CDR3 size: 13 residues. V lost 5 bases to trimming and J lost 3 bases, with 7 bases between them. The CDR3 protein is CATSGQNYNEQFF. For the CDR3, the DNA is TGTGCCACCAGTGGACAGAACTACAATGAGCAGTTCTTC.

J is TRBJ1-3 and V is TRBV19, with a possible D match to TRBD1 (6 bases). CDR3 size: 19 residues. Trimming left V 5 bases short and J 2 bases short, with 25 bases between. Germline CDR1 reads LNHDA; CDR2 reads SQIVND (reference sequence). This CDR3 reads CASSYRVSAKLSTGNTIYF. CDR3 DNA: TGTGCCAGTAGTTACAGGGTTTCGGCCAAGCTTAGTACTGGAAACACCATATATTTT. The variable domain in full, with the rest retrieved from reference TRBV19 and TRBJ1-3, is DGGITQSPKYLFRKEGQNVTLSCEQNLNHDAMYWYRQDPGQGLRLIYYSQIVNDFQKGDIAEGYSVSREKKESFPLTVTSAQKNPTAFYLCASSYRVSAKLSTGNTIYFGEGSWLTVV.

The V and J genes are TRBV12-3 or TRBV12-4 and TRBJ2-1; D not resolved. V lost 3 bases and J lost 3, with 3 bases in between. CDR3 length: 12 residues. The CDR3 loop is CASSFDYNEQFF. In DNA form, the CDR3 reads TGTGCCAGCAGTTTCGACTACAATGAGCAGTTCTTC.

CDR3 sequence: CASSPGRGLHGYTF. DNA of the CDR3: TGTGCCAGCTCACCCGGACGGGGACTCCATGGCTACACCTTC. The chain uses TRBV18 and TRBJ1-2, with a possible D match to TRBD1 (5 bases). Germline assignment: CDR1 KGHSH and CDR2 LQKENI. The CDR3 length is 14 residues. Trimming took 3 bases from V and 6 from J, leaving 14 bases between them.

The chain uses TRBV7-8 and TRBJ2-5; 9 bases map to TRBD1. Germline V gene data show CDR1 as SGHVS and CDR2 as FQNEAQ. The CDR3 spans 14 residues. V lost 4 bases and J lost 7; bases outside the gene matches: 7. The chain's CDR3 is CASSSRDRVGTQYF. Written as DNA, the CDR3 is TGTGCCAGCAGCTCCCGGGACAGGGTGGGGACCCAGTACTTC.